These T cell receptor beta chains were read from a single sample in a study of Graves' ophthalmopathy and Graves' hyperthyroidism. TCRdb reanalysed the multiplex PCR reads using MiXCR and keeps one entry per CDR3 protein. The sample shows 300,000 to 400,000 distinct CDR3 sequences, under 20% of them seen only once. Sequencing was done on a sample of peripheral blood. Receptor source: an adult man with Graves' ophthalmopathy. The CDR3 runs from the conserved cysteine through the conserved F or W. D genes are given only for firm matches. Not all rows give a size; the values are once, few, many and, for expanded clones, a class.

many	TRBJ2-7	TRBD2	TRBV6-4	CASSRGLAGEDSYEQYF	TGTGCCAGCAGTCGAGGACTAGCGGGGGAGGACTCCTACGAGCAGTACTTC
many	TRBJ2-2	TRBD2	TRBV11-2	CASSHIRGGRTGELFF	TGTGCCAGCAGCCACATTCGGGGGGGAAGGACCGGGGAGCTGTTTTTT
many	TRBJ2-4	-	TRBV9	CASSFTGTTNSVQYF	TGTGCCAGCAGCTTCACCGGGACCACCAATAGCGTTCAGTACTTC
many	TRBJ2-7	TRBD2	TRBV7-2	CASSFGTSVTYEQYF	TGTGCCAGCAGCTTCGGGACTAGCGTGACCTACGAGCAGTACTTC
many	TRBJ2-2	-	TRBV12-3/TRBV12-4	CASSRREMGAGELFF	TGTGCCAGCAGTCGCAGGGAGATGGGCGCCGGGGAGCTGTTTTTT
-	TRBJ2-2	-	TRBV30	CAWTRRGAANTGELFF	TGTGCCTGGACCCGAAGGGGGGCCGCGAACACCGGGGAGCTGTTTTTT
once	TRBJ1-1	-	TRBV6-2/TRBV6-3	CASSWGRLPMNTEAFF	TGTGCCAGCAGTTGGGGGAGGTTGCCTATGAACACTGAAGCTTTCTTT
-	TRBJ2-5	-	TRBV12-3/TRBV12-4	CASSLVAVNQETQYF	TGTGCCAGCAGTTTAGTTGCGGTTAACCAAGAGACCCAGTACTTC
many	TRBJ2-7	TRBD2	TRBV4-3	CASSLKLAGSYEQYF	TGCGCCAGCAGCTTAAAACTAGCGGGGAGCTACGAGCAGTACTTC
many	TRBJ2-3	TRBD2	TRBV5-1	CASSSPAGGPLYF	TGCGCCAGCAGCTCCCCGGCGGGGGGCCCGCTGTATTTT
many	TRBJ2-1	-	TRBV19	CASSPAPIRYNEQFF	TGTGCCAGTAGTCCCGCCCCGATCCGCTACAATGAGCAGTTCTTC
many	TRBJ1-5	-	TRBV12-3/TRBV12-4	CASSSEGREQPQHF	TGTGCCAGCAGTTCCGAGGGTAGGGAGCAGCCCCAGCATTTT
-	TRBJ1-1	-	TRBV12-3/TRBV12-4	CASSPGKGLAETEAFF	TGTGCCAGCAGTCCCGGAAAGGGTTTAGCGGAAACTGAAGCTTTCTTT
many	TRBJ2-5	-	TRBV7-2	CASSLAEFETQYF	TGTGCCAGCAGCTTAGCGGAGTTCGAGACCCAGTACTTC
many	TRBJ1-2	-	TRBV5-1	CASSLAIGTNGYTF	TGCGCCAGCAGCTTGGCCATTGGGACAAACGGCTACACCTTC
many	TRBJ2-5	TRBD1	TRBV12-3/TRBV12-4	CASRSTGGQETQYF	TGTGCCAGCAGATCTACAGGGGGCCAAGAGACCCAGTACTTC
many	TRBJ2-5	TRBD2	TRBV2	CASSEALTSGHQETQYF	TGTGCCAGCAGTGAAGCGCTCACTAGCGGCCACCAAGAGACCCAGTACTTC
many	TRBJ1-5	-	TRBV19	CASSIPQAYSNQPQHF	TGTGCCAGTAGTATCCCGCAGGCCTATAGCAATCAGCCCCAGCATTTT
-	TRBJ1-1	-	TRBV5-1	CASSLEPLQRGTEAFF	TGCGCCAGCAGCTTGGAACCTCTACAAAGGGGTACTGAAGCTTTCTTT
many	TRBJ2-5	-	TRBV20-1	CSTHGSGETQYF	TGCAGTACCCACGGGAGTGGGGAGACCCAGTACTTC
many	TRBJ2-5	TRBD2	TRBV20-1	CSAATSGGAQETQYF	TGCAGTGCCGCGACTAGCGGGGGGGCACAGGAGACCCAGTACTTC
many	TRBJ2-5	-	TRBV15	CATSRDTDETQYF	TGTGCCACCAGCAGAGACACGGACGAGACCCAGTACTTC
-	TRBJ2-7	TRBD2	TRBV13	CASSSRSLAGSYEQYF	TGTGCCAGCAGCTCGCGGTCTCTAGCGGGATCATACGAGCAGTACTTC
many	TRBJ1-2	-	TRBV4-3	CASSQAIRGSYGYTF	TGCGCCAGCAGCCAAGCGATAAGGGGTAGCTATGGCTACACCTTC
many	TRBJ2-2	-	TRBV6-2/TRBV6-3	CASRSGQSTGELFF	TGTGCCAGCAGATCCGGACAGAGCACCGGGGAGCTGTTTTTT
many	TRBJ2-2	-	TRBV11-2	CASSLLGDRLETNTGELFF	TGTGCCAGCAGCTTACTCGGGGACCGACTAGAGACGAACACCGGGGAGCTGTTTTTT
many	TRBJ1-2	-	TRBV9	CASSVGGRAGYTF	TGTGCCAGCAGCGTAGGGGGTAGGGCCGGCTACACCTTC
many	TRBJ1-2	-	TRBV19	CASRPGAGRGYTF	TGTGCCAGTAGGCCTGGGGCAGGGCGAGGCTACACCTTC
many	TRBJ1-1	TRBD1	TRBV18	CASSLGQENTEAFF	TGTGCCAGCTCCCTCGGACAGGAGAACACTGAAGCTTTCTTT
many	TRBJ1-5	-	TRBV28	CASSPVAGVEPQHF	TGTGCCAGCAGCCCGGTTGCAGGGGTAGAACCCCAGCATTTT
many	TRBJ2-7	-	TRBV19	CASSTSRTSHEQYF	TGTGCCAGTAGTACCTCTAGGACTTCCCACGAGCAGTACTTC
-	TRBJ1-1	-	TRBV6-1	CASSRHRENTEAFF	TGTGCCAGCAGTCGGCACAGGGAGAACACTGAAGCTTTCTTT
many	TRBJ2-7	-	TRBV12-3/TRBV12-4	CASRVRGSAGEQYF	TGTGCCAGCAGGGTCAGGGGCTCAGCGGGCGAGCAGTACTTC
many	TRBJ1-5	-	TRBV28	CASCQLGSNQPQHF	TGTGCCAGCTGTCAGTTGGGAAGCAATCAGCCCCAGCATTTT
many	TRBJ1-2	-	TRBV20-1	CSASLDSRNYGYTF	TGCAGTGCTAGTCTAGATTCTCGAAACTATGGCTACACCTTC
-	TRBJ1-1	-	TRBV28	CASSTEDTNTEAFF	TGTGCCAGCAGTACAGAGGACACGAACACTGAAGCTTTCTTT
many	TRBJ2-7	-	TRBV5-5	CASRNPGTQSVNVYF	TGTGCCAGCAGAAACCCTGGAACTCAATCGGTCAATGTCTACTTC
-	TRBJ2-2	TRBD1	TRBV7-8	CASSRGDRGKTGELFF	TGTGCCAGCAGCCGTGGGGACAGGGGTAAAACCGGGGAGCTGTTTTTT
many	TRBJ2-7	-	TRBV20-1	CSARTDITYEQYF	TGCAGTGCTAGAACGGACATTACCTACGAGCAGTACTTC
many	TRBJ2-5	-	TRBV11-2	CASSRRGYQETQYF	TGTGCCAGCAGCCGTCGGGGGTACCAAGAGACCCAGTACTTC
once	TRBJ2-7	-	TRBV11-2	CASSLGWDVSYEQYF	TGTGCCAGCAGCTTAGGGTGGGACGTCTCCTACGAGCAGTACTTC
few	TRBJ2-5	TRBD1	TRBV9	CASSPVGQGETQYF	TGTGCCAGCAGCCCGGTGGGACAGGGGGAGACCCAGTACTTC
many	TRBJ2-2	TRBD2	TRBV5-1	CASSLDGLAGGPGELFF	TGCGCCAGCAGCTTGGATGGACTAGCGGGGGGACCCGGGGAGCTGTTTTTT
many	TRBJ2-5	-	TRBV7-8	CASSLDGVGETQYF	TGTGCCAGCAGCTTAGATGGTGTCGGAGAGACCCAGTACTTC
-	TRBJ2-1	TRBD1	TRBV19	CATGETGRATHEQFF	TGTGCCACCGGGGAGACAGGGAGAGCAACACATGAGCAGTTCTTC
many	TRBJ1-2	TRBD1	TRBV12-3/TRBV12-4	CASSSSGQGRYGYTF	TGTGCCAGCAGTTCCAGCGGACAGGGGAGGTATGGCTACACCTTC
many	TRBJ2-7	TRBD1	TRBV18	CASSRLQGAAYEQYF	TGTGCCAGCTCACGGCTACAGGGGGCGGCCTACGAGCAGTACTTC
-	TRBJ2-7	TRBD2	TRBV28	CASSPERGPYEQYF	TGTGCCAGCAGTCCCGAGCGGGGACCCTACGAGCAGTACTTC